The clone carrying this TCR beta chain was picked up many times. Its target is not known. Germline CDR1 reads SNHLY; CDR2 reads FYNNEI. The CDR3 loop spans 14 amino acids. V trimming: 8 bases; J trimming: 5 bases; junction bases outside the gene matches: 12. The data belong to a study of read filtering for tumor transcriptome and immune sequencing. This library used roughly 0.4 ug RNA and molecular barcoded adaptors spanning alpha/delta and beta/gamma chains. MiXCR, run by TCRdb on the reads, gives a single entry per CDR3 protein. The data show tens of thousands of distinct CDR3 sequences, around 21% seen once. Study-wide results and limits: This fraction held mixed bone marrow immune cells after CD138-negative sorting. RNA-seq captured clonotypes less deeply and reliably than IR-seq.

The source of this sequence is a donor at least 40 years old with multiple myeloma. The sequenced sample was a population of CD138-negative cells sorted from bone marrow. The chain combines TRBV2 with TRBJ2-7; TRBD1 matches 7 bases. CDR3 in DNA: TGTGCCAGCCGCGACCGGACAGGCGGCAACGAGCAGTACTTC. It codes for CASRDRTGGNEQYF.